This passage covers 11 T cell receptor beta chains from one sample sequenced in a study of Ad26.COV2.S vaccination and SARS-CoV-2 variants. TCRdb keeps only in-frame clones here, not all; method: immunoSEQ multiplex PCR. The sample shows approximately 400,000 clones, around 83% of them seen only once. The sample's treatment: some 20 received Ad26.COV2.S at low or high dose, single or two shots; five or six received placebo; per-sample allocation not given. At day 63 after the first vaccine or placebo injection, samples were drawn. The sequences come from peripheral blood, collected in a trial of Ad26.COV2.S vaccine versus placebo. These receptors all come from a person aged 18-65 years who received the Ad26.COV2.S COVID-19 vaccine or a placebo.

The chain is built from TRBV7-9 and TRBJ2-5; D is possibly TRBD1 or TRBD2 (5 bases each). The CDR3 is 14 residues long. V was trimmed by 5 bases and J by 5 bases, leaving 15 bases between them. The V gene's germline CDR1 is SEHNR and CDR2 FQNEAQ (reference sequence). The chain's CDR3 is CASSPEGYRETQYF. CDR3 coding DNA: TGTGCCAGCAGCCCCGAGGGCTACAGGGAGACCCAGTACTTC.

The rearrangement joins TRBV3-1 (or the pseudogene TRBV3-2) to TRBJ1-6; unclear D gene. Germline V CDR1 and CDR2: LGHDT, YNNKEL (reference sequence). Deletions cut 1 base from V and 6 bases from J, with 22 bases between. The CDR3 has 19 residues. In DNA form, the CDR3 reads TGTGCCAGCAGCCAAGCGTATGGAAAGGGAAGCTGGGTTAATTCACCCCTCCACTTT. It codes for CASSQAYGKGSWVNSPLHF.

This chain joins TRBV11-2 and TRBJ2-7; possible D gene TRBD1, 6 bases. This CDR3 spans 17 amino acids. CDR1 and CDR2 (germline): SGHAT, FQNNGV. Trimming removed 2 bases at V and 0 bases at J, with 17 bases between. CDR3 loop: CASSLYFGQKDSYEQYF. CDR3 DNA: TGTGCCAGCAGCTTATATTTCGGACAGAAGGACTCCTACGAGCAGTACTTC.

This chain joins TRBV7-2 and TRBJ1-1, with D uncertain. The CDR3 has 11 residues. Trimming removed 8 bases from V and 1 base from J, with 5 bases in between. Germline-derived CDR1 and CDR2 are SGHTA and FQGNSA. The CDR3 DNA reads TGTGCCAGCGGGGAGAACACTGAAGCTTTCTTT. It codes for CASGENTEAFF.

The gene calls are TRBV6-5 and TRBJ1-2; D ambiguous. The germline V gene has CDR1 MNHEY and CDR2 SVGAGI. The CDR3 sequence is 15 residues long. V dropped 6 bases and J dropped 6 bases, with 20 bases sitting between them. The DNA for the CDR3 is TGTGCCAGCAGGGATCATGAGGGTCCCCACAATGGCTACACCTTC. It encodes CASRDHEGPHNGYTF.

The chain uses TRBV10-1 and TRBJ2-2; 7 bases are shared with TRBD1. Germline V lookup: CDR1 WNHNN, CDR2 SYGVQD (reference sequence). The V segment lost 2 bases and the J segment 4 bases; nucleotides outside the gene matches: 10. The CDR3 spans 17 residues. CDR3 sequence: CASSEGPGQQLTGELFF. The CDR3 region has the DNA TGCGCCAGCAGTGAGGGGCCGGGACAGCAACTCACCGGGGAGCTGTTTTTT.

The genes are TRBV7-9 and TRBJ1-3, with TRBD1 identical over 7 bases. CDR1 is SEHNR, CDR2 FQNEAQ, per germline (reference sequence). The CDR3 totals 16 residues. The J segment lost 3 bases and the V segment lost 2 bases, leaving 7 bases of the junction unmatched. CDR3 protein: CASSLSDREIGNTIYF. DNA for the CDR3: TGTGCCAGCAGCTTAAGTGACAGGGAAATTGGAAACACCATATATTTT.

The V and J genes are TRBV2 and TRBJ1-5; D not certain. Trimming shortened V by 3 bases and J by 0 bases, and 9 bases separated the two germline ends. CDR3 size: 15 residues. Germline-derived CDR1 and CDR2 are SNHLY and FYNNEI. The CDR3 sequence is CASSDGRYSNQPQHF. The CDR3 DNA reads as TGTGCCAGCAGTGATGGGCGGTATAGCAATCAGCCCCAGCATTTT.

This chain links TRBV3-1 (or the pseudogene TRBV3-2) with TRBJ2-7; 7 bases agree with TRBD1. Germline trimming cut 5 bases from V and 3 bases from J; bases unmatched to any gene: 10. Germline CDR1 and CDR2: LGHDT and YNNKEL (reference sequence). The CDR3 is 15 amino acids. CDR3 DNA: TGTGCCAGCAGCAATGGACAGGCCGGGGACTACGAGCAGTACTTC. Translating it yields CASSNGQAGDYEQYF.

The V gene is TRBV6-1, the J gene TRBJ2-2; 7 bases line up with TRBD2. The germline gives CDR1 MNHNS, CDR2 SASEGT. The CDR3 has 17 amino acids. The J segment lost 7 bases and the V segment lost 0 bases, leaving 11 bases of the junction unmatched. The CDR3 coding sequence is TGTGCCAGCAGTGAAGCCTCTTTGACTAGCTTCATCGGGGAGCTGTTTTTT. Protein: CASSEASLTSFIGELFF.

The genes are TRBV5-1 and TRBJ2-1; 8 nucleotides align to TRBD2. Per the germline V gene, CDR1 is SGHRS and CDR2 is YFSETQ. The CDR3 covers 16 residues. V shed 0 bases and J 8 bases; nucleotides not matched to a gene: 10. The CDR3 loop is CASSLGRVAGRDEQFF. The DNA of the CDR3 is TGCGCCAGCAGCTTGGGTCGGGTAGCGGGAAGGGATGAGCAGTTCTTC.